This T cell receptor (beta chain) was recorded in a study of blood T cells in healthy people across ages. Study findings and constraints: Long-lived donors exceeded aged donors in naive CD4+ cells and diversity.

This clonotype came up once. Its specificity is not known. The CDR3 has 15 residues. CDR1 and CDR2 (germline): MGHDK, SYGVNS. For the second PCR, which ran for about 7 to 11 cycles, a sample-barcoded 5' primer and a J-beta primer mix were used. TCRdb processed the 5' RACE reads anew with MiXCR; each CDR3 protein has one entry. The table lists 1.5 million to 1.8 million distinct CDR3 sequences, roughly 43% of them singletons. Sequenced: blood. The source of this sequence is a young woman in good health. J is TRBJ2-5 and V is TRBV25-1; 8 nucleotides agree with TRBD2. The J call could be wrong; TRBJ2-7 is a better fit for the DNA end. The CDR3 sequence: CASSDRNGRAYEQYF. The CDR3 bases are TGTGCCAGCAGTGATAGGAACGGGAGGGCTTACGAGCAGTACTTC.